The source of this T cell receptor (beta chain) is a study of CD8 T cells in ankylosing spondylitis. Study-wide results and limits: In peripheral blood, disease-linked CD8+ clones occurred at relatively low frequencies.

One entry per CDR3 protein results from TCRdb running MiXCR on the 5' RACE reads. The table lists about 36,000 distinct CDR3 sequences, 9.5% to 12% of them singletons. As regards this clonotype: The antigen is not known.

The germline CDR1 and CDR2 sequences are MNHNS and SASEGT. The CDR3 spans 14 residues. Trimming cost V 8 bases and J 1 base, with 14 bases left between them. The sequence came from a male donor with ankylosing spondylitis. The sample taken for sequencing was synovial fluid, either unsorted or a sorted T cell fraction (not recorded which). The V call is TRBV6-1, the J call TRBJ1-1; the D is unclear. CDR3 DNA: TGTGCCAGCCGGCCAGACCTATGGAACACTGAAGCTTTCTTT. Translating gives CASRPDLWNTEAFF.